Sequencing of this T cell receptor beta chain was carried out in a study of OX40 agonist ivuxolimab in advanced cancers. Turning to the study itself: Patients took ivuxolimab, an agonistic anti-OX40 (CD134) antibody.

V was pared by 5 bases and J by 0 bases, with 9 bases of the junction left unmatched. The CDR3 sequence is 18 residues long. Germline V lookup: CDR1 SGHTA, CDR2 FQGNSA. Note on this clone: Its antigen is not identified.

Findings and caveats of the study: Averaging showed that CD8+ T cells had more expanded clones than CD4+ did.

Assay: immunoSEQ multiplex PCR; the TCRdb copy retains only in-frame clones and omits some. The table has 96,000 or so clones, more than 80% seen once. V gene TRBV7-2 combines with J gene TRBJ2-6, with TRBD2 matching over 8 bases. The origin of this receptor is an adult with an advanced solid tumor such as melanoma, head and neck, liver or kidney cancer. The specimen comprised CD4+ or CD8+ T cells sorted from blood, sampled in a trial of the OX40 agonist ivuxolimab. In DNA, the CDR3 is TGTGCCAGCAGCCCCTGGTTAGCGGGGAGCTCTGGGGCCAACGTCCTGACTTTC. Translating gives CASSPWLAGSSGANVLTF.